Listed here are 21 T cell receptor beta chains from one sample, sequenced in a study of STAT5B mutations in CD4+ large granular lymphocyte leukemia. The protocol was immunoSEQ multiplex PCR, while the TCRdb copy is restricted to in-frame clones and leaves out a portion. The table has fewer than 45,000 clones, around 75% seen once. Sequenced: CD4+ T cells from blood buffy coats. All receptors come from a human donor in good health.

This chain joins TRBV29-1 and TRBJ2-3; weak D call: TRBD1 (5 bases). This CDR3 is 14 amino acids long. Germline CDR1 is SQVTM and CDR2 is ANQGSEA. Trimming left V 1 base short and J 1 base short, with 9 bases between. Written as DNA, the CDR3 is TGCAGCGTTGAAGGGGGCACAGGCACAGATACGCAGTATTTT. Protein: CSVEGGTGTDTQYF.

The V call is TRBV5-1, the J call TRBJ2-7; TRBD1 might be the D (7 bases). The germline gives CDR1 SGHRS, CDR2 YFSETQ. V was pared by 5 bases and J by 3 bases, with 18 bases between. The CDR3 has 15 residues. This chain's CDR3 is CASRGGTAGGYEQYF. Written as DNA, the CDR3 is TGCGCCAGCAGGGGGGGCACGGCAGGGGGCTACGAGCAGTACTTC.

This chain uses TRBV5-4 with TRBJ2-7; D unresolved. Trimming took off 4 bases at V and 6 bases at J, with 17 bases between the two ends. This CDR3 has 14 residues. The germline CDR1 and CDR2 sequences are SGHNT and YYREEE (reference sequence). CDR3 DNA sequence: TGTGCCAGCAGCCCCAAGTGGAGCCCCAGCGAGCAGTACTTC. It encodes CASSPKWSPSEQYF.

The chain couples TRBV2 to TRBJ2-7; no clear D gene. Germline CDR1 and CDR2: SNHLY and FYNNEI. The CDR3 length is 15 residues. Trimming left V 0 bases short and J 0 bases short, with 9 bases between. This chain's CDR3 is CASSEAERSSYEQYF. CDR3 coding DNA: TGTGCCAGCAGTGAAGCCGAGAGGAGCTCCTACGAGCAGTACTTC.

The chain couples TRBV29-1 to TRBJ2-1; 8 bases align to TRBD2. V shed 4 bases and J 4 bases; nucleotides not matched to a gene: 6. The CDR3 runs 14 residues. Germline CDR1 reads SQVTM; CDR2 reads ANQGSEA. The chain's CDR3 is CSVVAGLLYNEQFF. CDR3 nucleotide sequence: TGCAGCGTTGTAGCGGGACTGTTGTACAATGAGCAGTTCTTC.

This clone has only one observation. V and J are TRBV11-3 and TRBJ2-1; weak D call: TRBD1 (5 bases). CDR1 SGHNT and CDR2 YENEEA come from the germline V gene. This CDR3 has 15 amino acids. V was cut by 6 bases and J by 1 base, with 13 bases left in between. The CDR3 sequence: CASSPGQGSYNEQFF. The CDR3 DNA reads TGTGCCAGCAGTCCAGGGCAGGGATCCTACAATGAGCAGTTCTTC.

In this sample, this clone turned up once. This chain joins TRBV9 and TRBJ2-2; the match to TRBD2 covers 10 bases. The J segment lost 2 bases and the V segment lost 2 bases, leaving 3 bases of the junction unmatched. This CDR3 comprises 16 residues. The germline gives CDR1 SGDLS, CDR2 YYNGEE. The CDR3 DNA sequence: TGTGCCAGCAGCGTCGGACTAGCGGTAAACACCGGGGAGCTGTTTTTT. It encodes CASSVGLAVNTGELFF. Based on the CDR3 plus reference TRBV9 and TRBJ2-2, the full variable domain is DSGVTQTPKHLITATGQRVTLRCSPRSGDLSVYWYQQSLDQGLQFLIQYYNGEERAKGNILERFSAQQFPDLHSELNLSSLELGDSALYFCASSVGLAVNTGELFFGEGSRLTVL.

This clone has a single count. V gene TRBV6-5 combines with J gene TRBJ2-7, with D possibly being TRBD1 (6 bases). Per germline, CDR1 MNHEY and CDR2 SVGAGI. The CDR3 length is 14 residues. Trimming pared 4 bases from V and 0 bases from J, leaving 10 bases between. CDR3 region: CASSLGHGSYEQYF. As DNA, the CDR3 is TGTGCCAGCAGTTTGGGACACGGCTCCTACGAGCAGTACTTC.

This clone was seen a handful of times. The chain is built from TRBV7-6 and TRBJ2-5; 12 bases line up with TRBD2. CDR1 SGHVS and CDR2 FNYEAQ come from the germline V gene. The CDR3 spans 16 residues. The J segment lost 4 bases and the V segment lost 5 bases, leaving 8 bases of the junction unmatched. CDR3: CASSLTLTSGGETQYF. The CDR3 DNA reads TGTGCCAGCAGCCTAACCCTGACTAGCGGGGGAGAGACCCAGTACTTC.

This chain joins TRBV5-4 and TRBJ1-4, with no clear D. The CDR3 spans 15 residues. The V end lost 3 bases, the J end lost 8 bases, and 17 bases lay between the germline ends. Germline V gene sequence: CDR1 SGHNT, CDR2 YYREEE (reference sequence). CDR3 protein: CASSSGGRADEKLFF. For the CDR3, the DNA is TGTGCCAGCAGCTCTGGAGGACGGGCCGACGAAAAACTGTTTTTT.

In DNA, the CDR3 is TGTGCCAGCAGGGGCTCCTACAATGAGCAGTTCTTC. It translates to CASRGSYNEQFF. V is TRBV6-6 and J is TRBJ2-1; no clear D. CDR3 size: 12 residues. CDR1 is MNHNY, CDR2 SVGAGI, per germline (reference sequence). Trimming stripped 6 bases from V and 0 bases from J, with 3 bases between.

The CDR3 DNA sequence: TGTGCCAGCAGCCAGAGAGGACAGGCGACCCAAGAGACCCAGTACTTC. Protein product: CASSQRGQATQETQYF. The chain recombines TRBV9 with TRBJ2-5; 7 nucleotides line up with TRBD1. This CDR3 contains 16 residues. With 4 bases clipped from V and 1 base from J, the junction kept 10 bases outside the gene matches. Germline loops: CDR1 SGDLS, CDR2 YYNGEE.

This clone has more than one count but fewer than ten. The chain employs TRBV5-6 and TRBJ2-5, with 8 positions matching TRBD1. CDR3 length: 13 residues. V trimming: 3 bases; J trimming: 5 bases; junction bases outside the gene matches: 3. Germline V lookup: CDR1 SGHDT, CDR2 YYEEEE. The CDR3 sequence is CASSSTGGETQYF. CDR3 sequence (DNA): TGTGCCAGCAGCTCTACAGGGGGGGAGACCCAGTACTTC. Full variable domain (missing parts from reference TRBV5-6 and TRBJ2-5): DAGVTQSPTHLIKTRGQQVTLRCSPKSGHDTVSWYQQALGQGPQFIFQYYEEEERQRGNFPDRFSGHQFPNYSSELNVNALLLGDSALYLCASSSTGGETQYFGPGTRLLVL.

The chain is built from TRBV9 and TRBJ2-1; D not certain. V was pared by 1 base and J by 8 bases, with 16 bases between. CDR1 SGDLS and CDR2 YYNGEE come from the germline V gene. This CDR3 spans 15 amino acids. CDR3 sequence: CASSVRLGRSDEQFF. CDR3 DNA: TGTGCCAGCAGCGTACGCCTGGGCAGATCGGATGAGCAGTTCTTC.

The chain uses TRBV5-6 and TRBJ1-6; 9 positions match TRBD1. V lost 0 bases and J lost 7; bases outside the gene matches: 8. In germline, CDR1 is SGHDT, CDR2 YYEEEE. The CDR3 sequence is 17 residues long. CDR3 amino acids: CASSLAGRDRVNSPLHF. CDR3 DNA sequence: TGTGCCAGCAGCTTGGCCGGGAGGGACAGGGTCAATTCACCCCTCCACTTT.

The rearrangement joins TRBV5-1 to TRBJ2-7; 7 bases map to TRBD1. Germline trimming cut 2 bases from V and 3 bases from J; bases unmatched to any gene: 8. There are 15 residues in the CDR3. Germline CDR1 is SGHRS and CDR2 is YFSETQ. CDR3 coding DNA: TGCGCCAGCAGCTTACTTGGACAGGTAATCTACGAGCAGTACTTC. It translates to CASSLLGQVIYEQYF.

As to this clone: A read error may produce the germline difference seen at one junction end. The chain recombines TRBV29-1 with TRBJ1-1; 7 nucleotides agree with TRBD1. This CDR3 contains 13 residues. Germline CDR1 is SQVTM and CDR2 is ANQGSEA. The CDR3 DNA reads as TGCAACGTTGACCCCAGGGGGGACACTGAAGCTTTCTTT. As protein: CNVDPRGDTEAFF.

The V gene is TRBV4-2, the J gene TRBJ2-5; 10 nucleotides agree with TRBD1. The germline V gene has CDR1 LGHNA and CDR2 YNFKEQ. With V trimmed by 3 bases and J by 5 bases, 6 bases remained unmatched. There are 15 residues in the CDR3. The CDR3: CASSHAGTGDETQYF. CDR3 sequence (DNA): TGTGCCAGCAGCCATGCCGGGACAGGGGACGAGACCCAGTACTTC.

This clone was found a few times. The CDR3: CASSFQARSYEQYF. The CDR3 DNA is TGTGCCAGCAGTTTCCAGGCCCGCTCCTACGAGCAGTACTTC. The chain recombines TRBV27 with TRBJ2-7; no clear D. V gave up 3 bases and J gave up 0 bases, with 9 bases separating them. The CDR3 runs 14 residues. Germline V gene sequence: CDR1 MNHEY, CDR2 SMNVEV (reference sequence).

This chain links TRBV6-5 with TRBJ2-6; no firm D call. This CDR3 is 15 amino acids long. Germline lookup yields CDR1 MNHEY and CDR2 SVGAGI. V lost 2 bases and J lost 0, with 5 bases in between. In nucleotides, the CDR3 is TGTGCCAGCAGTTACGGCTACTCTGGGGCCAACGTCCTGACTTTC. Amino acids: CASSYGYSGANVLTF.

This sequence joins TRBV5-6 and TRBJ1-3; D gene uncertain. V dropped 6 bases and J dropped 1 base, with 14 bases sitting between them. The CDR3 is 15 amino acids. Germline values: CDR1 SGHDT, CDR2 YYEEEE. In nucleotides, the CDR3 is TGTGCCAGCACAAAACGTCAAGGTTCTGGAAACACCATATATTTT. It codes for CASTKRQGSGNTIYF.